This record covers a single T cell receptor beta chain. The protocol was immunoSEQ multiplex PCR, while the TCRdb copy is restricted to in-frame clones and leaves out a portion. Among roughly 700,000 clones listed, 89% were seen once. These data are taken from a study of Ad26.COV2.S vaccination and SARS-CoV-2 variants. This sample's treatment: about 20 received Ad26.COV2.S at low or high dose, single or two shots; roughly 5 received placebo; per-sample allocation not given. The samples date from day 63 after the first vaccine or placebo injection. Germline V gene lookup returns CDR1 MNHEY and CDR2 SVGAGI. The CDR3 sequence is 12 residues long. The germline V and J ends were trimmed by 3 bases and 3 bases, with 2 bases remaining between them.

The chain carries TRBV6-5 and TRBJ2-2; D remains unclear. Specimen: peripheral blood, collected in a trial of Ad26.COV2.S vaccine versus placebo. This TCR came from a person aged 18-60 years who received the Ad26.COV2.S COVID-19 vaccine or a placebo. CDR3 nucleotides: TGTGCCAGCAGTTATTACACCGGGGAGCTGTTTTTT. This codes for CASSYYTGELFF.